This T cell receptor beta chain was retrieved from a study of cytomegalovirus exposure and HLA in healthy donors. Study-wide context: In an earlier analysis, approximately 120 million unique TCR beta sequences were found from approximately 190 million T cells.

V was shortened by 0 bases and J by 8 bases, with 10 bases between the two germline ends. The CDR3 is 13 amino acids. CDR1 is SEHNR and CDR2 is FQNEAQ in the germline V gene (reference sequence). Researchers ran the PCR with 60 Vbeta and 13 Jbeta primers. Sequencing used immunoSEQ multiplex PCR; TCRdb keeps in-frame clones, though not all of them. Its clone listing holds under 90,000 clones. The sample comprised PBMCs. The sequence was obtained from a man aged 45-60 years in good health and CMV-seropositive. The chain combines TRBV7-9 with TRBJ1-1; a weak D match, TRBD1 (5 bases). DNA of the CDR3: TGTGCCAGCAGCTTAGCCCAGGGTGAGGAAGCTTTCTTT. It yields the protein CASSLAQGEEAFF.